This TCR beta chain was obtained from a study of blood T cells in healthy people across ages. The ends were cut back, 6 bases at V and 2 bases at J, with 18 bases in the middle. CDR1 and CDR2 from the germline V gene are DFQATT and SNEGSKA (reference sequence). The CDR3 sequence is 15 residues long. With respect to this clonotype: What it binds is not known.

The use of a sample-barcoded 5' primer and a J-beta primer mix characterized a second PCR of roughly 7 to 11 cycles. Using its own MiXCR run on the 5' RACE reads, TCRdb lists one record per CDR3 protein. Of roughly 1,100,000 distinct CDR3 sequences in the sample, under 30% were seen once. Study-level results: Per million T cells, TCR beta diversity dropped about linearly as age rose.

These data also formed part of another study, on T cells of mothers and their children. That work contributes: Added by the second PCR's M1S primer were sample barcodes and 2-4 random nucleotides. It was related mother-child pairs that showed slightly higher overlap than unrelated pairs, without reaching significance.

The rearrangement links TRBV20-1 to TRBJ2-3, with D perhaps TRBD1 or TRBD2 (6 bases each). The clonotype was recovered from a girl between 2 and 10 years old in good health. Material: blood. The CDR3 loop is CSAGGATGNTDTQYF. DNA of the CDR3: TGCAGTGCCGGGGGCGCAACAGGGAACACAGATACGCAGTATTTT.